Listed here is a single T cell receptor beta chain. Together with a sample-barcoded 5' primer, a J-beta primer mix was included in a second PCR lasting about 6 to 11 cycles. No fewer than 3 million CDR3-containing paired-end reads came from each sample. TCRdb reprocessed the 5' RACE reads via MiXCR and lists one record per CDR3 protein. The table shows around 990,000 distinct CDR3 sequences, with around 25% occurring only once. The data stem from a study of blood T cells in healthy people across ages. The J segment lost 8 bases and the V segment lost 0 bases, leaving 8 bases of the junction unmatched. Germline-derived CDR1 and CDR2 are SGDLS and YYNGEE. The CDR3 loop spans 15 amino acids. Investigators took about 9.4 milliliters of peripheral blood from every donor. The same sample was also studied in work on T cells of mothers and their children. That work adds: Every mother supplied over 9 million TCR beta CDR3 reads and every child several million. Sequencing revealed no T cell clones that were persistent and microchimeric.

Material: blood. The clonotype was recovered from a girl aged 2 to 9 in good health. The J gene is TRBJ2-1, the V gene TRBV9, with TRBD1 matching 7 bases. Written as DNA, the CDR3 is TGTGCCAGCAGCGTAGAAGTAACAGGGGTCCATGAGCAGTTCTTC. Its translation is CASSVEVTGVHEQFF.